The T cell receptor beta chain under discussion was sequenced for a study of blood T cell repertoires in COVID-19. In the original analysis: Amplification from reference gene primers served as the basis for estimated nucleated cell counts. The method was immunoSEQ multiplex PCR; TCRdb's version includes in-frame clones alone and lacks a portion of them. V and J calls and clone size are those listed in that table; D and trimming were worked out from the DNA. The sample yields a few hundred thousand clones, 70% to 90% seen once. Participants reported their clinical history, and cohort assignment relied on those reports. This receptor was obtained from a woman in her fifties or sixties who had recovered from COVID-19. What was sequenced was PBMCs or T cells enriched from blood (not recorded which).

CDR3 bases: TGTGCCAGCAGTTACTCTTACAGGGGTGCCGGGGAGCTGTTTTTT. This gives the protein CASSYSYRGAGELFF. This chain connects TRBV6-2 or TRBV6-3 to TRBJ2-2; 7 nucleotides align to TRBD1. The junction had 4 bases not matched to a gene; V was cut back by 0 bases and J by 6 bases. CDR1 and CDR2 from the germline V gene are MNHEY and SVGEGT. The length of the CDR3 is 15 residues.